This T cell receptor (beta chain) was observed in a study of T-cell memory formation after mild COVID-19 (dated by TCRdb to 2020 to 2023). Regarding the research as a whole: TCR sequence clusters from the two donors were found to be largely donor specific. Two young, previously healthy adult volunteers made up the cohort, one male and one female. In a couple of donors, T-cell clones that expanded and contracted after mild COVID-19 were followed by sequencing TCRalpha and TCRbeta repertoires longitudinally.

Reads for this sample came from an Illumina NovaSeq 6000. cDNA libraries for TCRalpha and TCRbeta were prepared by 5'RACE using constant-segment primers, with sample barcodes and unique molecular identifiers added. RNA was extracted from every sample with Trizol reagent. Library amplification was performed in two PCR steps, and a second sample barcode and Illumina TruSeq adapters were introduced in the second step. The libraries were sequenced on an Illumina NovaSeq using 2 x 150 bp paired-end reads. Per the original workflow: With migec v1.2.7, reads were demultiplexed and then collapsed into UMI-guided consensus sequences. Using mixcr v2.1.11, the UMI consensuses were aligned to TRA and TRB V and J templates and assembled into clonotypes. A clonotype was counted as expanded or contracted only when both edgeR and NoisET called the clonotype significant, with the noise models trained on biological replicates. For edgeR calls, a false discovery rate-adjusted p below 0.01 and a log2 fold-change threshold of 1 were applied. PCA with hierarchical clustering of max-normalized trajectories of the 1000 most abundant clonotypes was used as exploratory dynamics analysis. The CD4 or CD8 phenotype of responding clones was assigned using the separately sequenced CD4+ and CD8+ repertoires. TCRdb handled the public reads itself, with Q25 trimming in fastp and clone calling in MiXCR, and kept productive beta chains. Each entry is one CDR3 protein sequence, shown with its most common DNA and genes. The V and J calls here are based on TCRdb, not the publication. Across this sample there are hundreds of thousands of distinct CDR3 sequences, with about a fifth seen only once. The top ten constitute about 8.7% of the sample.

About this clonotype: Its antigen remains unidentified. Base qualities are not recorded, but no much larger clone differs from it by a single base.

Points the paper makes about the study in general: From day 15 to 85, contracting clones showed balanced CD4/CD8 phenotypes, whereas a second wave of clones that expanded from day 15 to 37 leaned towards CD4+. SARS-CoV-2 specificity was not confirmed for the second-wave clones peaking on day 37. Only a couple of mild cases were covered by the study, and larger cohorts that include severe cases with pre-infection samples were considered necessary. Some responding clones were detected in pre-infection memory, suggesting pre-existing cross-reactive memory T cells joined the SARS-CoV-2 response. Contracting CD4+ clones turned up mainly in the CM and EM memory subsets, whereas EMRA was where CD8+ clones were enriched.

PBMCs were isolated by Ficoll-Paque density gradient centrifugation. The trim is 0 bases for V and 0 bases for J, with a gap of 8 bases between the germline ends. CDR1 and CDR2, per the germline V gene (reference sequence), are DFQATT and SNEGSKA. The CDR3, from cysteine to phenylalanine, totals 15 residues. The kept DNA is CDR3 alone, 45 bases in frame from the first base. The clonotype comes from an adult woman who had mild COVID-19 (a few samples of this study predate the infection). The sample titles of this study are shuffled in the database, so cell type and time point are left out; the donor was told from shared clones. The receptor chain draws on TRBV20-1 and TRBJ2-2; no D segment can be confidently identified. Specimen: PBMCs or a T cell subset sorted from them (not recorded which). Here is the DNA: TGCAGTGCTAGAGAGTCAGCTACGAACACCGGGGAGCTGTTTTTT. It translates as CSARESATNTGELFF.